This TCR beta chain stems from a study of blood T cell repertoires in COVID-19. Across the study: Acute and convalescent COVID-19 specimens originated in the United States, Italy and Spain.

In the authors' methods: Reference gene primer amplification yielded estimated nucleated cell counts. Libraries were prepared by immunoSEQ multiplex PCR; TCRdb keeps only in-frame clonotypes and omits some of them. From that table come the V and J calls and clone size; the DNA was used to work out D and trimming. The sample contains approximately 70,000 clones, about 91% of which appear only once. Trimming cost V 4 bases and J 6 bases; bases outside gene matches: 7. CDR3 length: 15 amino acids. Germline assignment: CDR1 WNHNN and CDR2 SYGVQD (reference sequence). Seattle-derived patients entered the study during active infection and were followed longitudinally.

The sample taken for sequencing was peripheral blood. V is TRBV10-1 and J is TRBJ1-4; the match to TRBD1 covers 8 bases. The receptor was derived from a man between 35 and 55 years old with COVID-19, enrolled during active disease. The DNA for the CDR3 is TGCGCCAGCAGTGGAGGACAGGGACGAGATGAAAAACTGTTTTTT. This translates into CASSGGQGRDEKLFF.